This entry is about one T cell receptor (beta chain). Original data processing: Reference gene primer amplification gave nucleated cell count estimates. Clones were sequenced by immunoSEQ multiplex PCR, and TCRdb holds only the in-frame ones, with some missing. V and J calls plus clone size are reproduced from that table; the DNA served to infer D and trimming. The data contain approximately 170,000 clones, under 90% of them singletons. This sample stems from a study of blood T cell repertoires in COVID-19. At the level of the study: Spain, Italy and the United States supplied samples that represented acute and convalescent COVID-19. In each case, the material was cDNA or gDNA derived from T cells, B-cell-depleted T cells, or PBMCs.

CDR3 length equals 16 residues. The trim removed 3 bases at V and 5 bases at J, leaving 11 bases unmatched. From germline, CDR1 is LNHNV and CDR2 YYDKDF (reference sequence). The sequence was obtained from an elderly woman with active or convalescent COVID-19. The chain couples TRBV15 to TRBJ2-7, with TRBD2 identical over 9 bases. The sequencing sample was made of peripheral blood. DNA for the CDR3: TGTGCCACCAGCAGTCCTCGAGCTAGCGGGATGAACGAGCAGTACTTC. It specifies CATSSPRASGMNEQYF.